This T cell receptor beta chain was captured in a study of blood T cell repertoires in COVID-19. Study information: The United States, Italy and Spain provided the acute and convalescent COVID-19 samples. PBMCs, B-cell-depleted T cells, or T cells provided the cDNA or gDNA that made up the material.

Trimming took 2 bases from V and 0 from J, leaving 11 bases between them. Germline lookup yields CDR1 ENHRY and CDR2 SYGVKD. This CDR3 spans 16 amino acids. This clone was counted a single time. Authors' data handling: How many nucleated cells were present was estimated from reference gene primer amplification. Assay used: immunoSEQ multiplex PCR; TCRdb lists only in-frame clones, some missing. V and J calls and clone size are copied from that table; D and trimming were computed from the DNA. The sample lists over 50,000 clones; almost 85% were seen once. The sample taken for sequencing was peripheral blood. The sequence came from a man in his fifties or sixties with COVID-19, enrolled during active disease. The gene calls are TRBV10-3 and TRBJ1-5; D uncertain. CDR3: CAISERSEVSNQPQHF. The DNA of the CDR3 is TGTGCCATCAGTGAGCGGTCGGAGGTTAGCAATCAGCCCCAGCATTTT.